These 22 T cell receptor beta chains share one sample of origin, sequenced in a study of CD8 T cells in Susac syndrome. Random hexamers were used to reverse transcribe an amount of roughly 0.5 to 1 ug RNA. TCRdb analysed the immunoSEQ multiplex PCR reads with MiXCR anew, one entry per CDR3 protein. The table has 15,000 to 20,000 distinct CDR3 sequences, 85% to 95% seen once; the top ten hold around 0.21%. Source material: CD8+ T cells from PBMCs. Every receptor here comes from a human donor in good health.

The rearrangement uses TRBV7-3 and TRBJ2-1; TRBD2 aligns across 11 bases. Trimming cost V 3 bases and J 4 bases; bases outside gene matches: 14. This CDR3 has 19 amino acids. CDR1 and CDR2 (germline): SGHTA, FQGTGA. The CDR3 is CASSFTAVAGGPRYNEQFF. In nucleotides, the CDR3 is TGTGCCAGCAGCTTCACTGCGGTAGCGGGAGGGCCTCGGTACAATGAGCAGTTCTTC.

The rearrangement uses TRBV3-1 and TRBJ2-7, with a possible D match to TRBD1 (5 bases). Germline CDR1 is LGHDT and CDR2 is YNNKEL (reference sequence). V was pared by 5 bases and J by 2 bases, with 13 bases between. This CDR3 has 14 residues. CDR3 bases: TGTGCCAGCAGCACACAGGTACTCCCCTACGAGCAGTACTTC. It yields the protein CASSTQVLPYEQYF.

The chain combines TRBV29-1 with TRBJ1-3; 9 positions agree with TRBD1. CDR3 length equals 17 residues. CDR1 is SQVTM, CDR2 ANQGSEA, per germline. The ends lost 2 bases at V and 3 bases at J; junction bases unmatched: 11. The CDR3 sequence: CSVETWETGGVGNTIYF. CDR3 DNA sequence: TGCAGCGTTGAAACGTGGGAGACAGGGGGTGTTGGAAACACCATATATTTT.

The J gene is TRBJ2-7, the V gene TRBV7-2; TRBD1 aligns across 8 bases. This CDR3 is 12 amino acids long. Germline-derived CDR1 and CDR2 are SGHTA and FQGNSA. The trim removed 5 bases at V and 7 bases at J, leaving 4 bases unmatched. The CDR3 region is CASSQGAGEQYF. The CDR3 DNA sequence: TGTGCCAGCAGCCAGGGGGCGGGGGAGCAGTACTTC.

This clonotype has just one count. The rearrangement links TRBV5-1 to TRBJ2-7; 9 positions agree with TRBD2. The germline V gene encodes CDR1 SGHRS and CDR2 YFSETQ. The CDR3 runs to 16 residues. The junction had 7 bases not matched to a gene; V was cut back by 0 bases and J by 3 bases. The CDR3 sequence is CASSLVLYSGSYEQYF. The DNA for the CDR3 is TGCGCCAGCAGCTTGGTATTGTATAGCGGGAGCTACGAGCAGTACTTC.

The chain combines TRBV6-7 with TRBJ2-7, with 7 positions matching TRBD2. TRBV6-7 is noted as an ORF with a role that remains uncertain. V trimming: 0 bases; J trimming: 4 bases; junction bases outside the gene matches: 3. CDR3 length equals 14 residues. DNA of the CDR3: TGTGCCAGCAGTTACTCCGGGACTAAGTACGAGCAGTACTTC. This translates into CASSYSGTKYEQYF.

The chain recombines TRBV7-2 with TRBJ2-2, with no clear D. Trimming took off 3 bases at V and 5 bases at J, with 10 bases between the two ends. Per the germline V gene, CDR1 is SGHTA and CDR2 is FQGNSA. The CDR3 runs to 14 residues. The CDR3 bases are TGTGCCAGCAGCTTTCATTCCAGAACCGGGGAGCTGTTTTTT. Its protein is CASSFHSRTGELFF.

The chain uses TRBV4-1 and TRBJ2-1; D gene uncertain. This CDR3 region has 15 residues. In germline, CDR1 is MGHRA, CDR2 YSYEKL. Trimming removed 0 bases at V and 6 bases at J, with 12 bases between. As DNA, the CDR3 is TGCGCCAGCAGCCAAGACCCGACGGGTTCCAATGAGCAGTTCTTC. Translation gives CASSQDPTGSNEQFF.

The chain uses TRBV4-2 and TRBJ2-1; no firm D call. V was shortened by 2 bases and J by 5 bases, with 4 bases between the two germline ends. The CDR3 has 12 amino acids. Germline values: CDR1 LGHNA, CDR2 YNFKEQ. The CDR3 DNA sequence: TGTGCCAGCAGCCAACTTAACAATGAGCAGTTCTTC. Its translation is CASSQLNNEQFF.

This clonotype was found once. V and J are TRBV28 and TRBJ1-2; 8 nucleotides align to TRBD1. V trimming: 6 bases; J trimming: 7 bases; junction bases outside the gene matches: 10. The CDR3 length is 14 residues. Per the germline V gene, CDR1 is MDHEN and CDR2 is SYDVKM. CDR3 sequence (DNA): TGTGCCAGCAGACCGGGACAGGAAGTACGTGGCTACACCTTC. This codes for CASRPGQEVRGYTF.

V and J are TRBV3-1 and TRBJ2-2; D could derive from TRBD1 or TRBD2 (5 bases each). The CDR3 has 17 amino acids. Trimming cost V 0 bases and J 1 base, with 12 bases left between them. CDR1 LGHDT and CDR2 YNNKEL come from the germline V gene (reference sequence). CDR3 amino acids: CASSQEGPGRNTGELFF. DNA for the CDR3: TGTGCCAGCAGCCAAGAAGGGCCGGGACGGAACACCGGGGAGCTGTTTTTT.

The rearrangement joins TRBV7-9 to TRBJ2-2; the D gene is possibly TRBD2 (6 bases). The CDR3 covers 16 residues. The ends were cut back, 4 bases at V and 2 bases at J, with 14 bases in the middle. Germline lookup yields CDR1 SEHNR and CDR2 FQNEAQ (reference sequence). In nucleotides, the CDR3 is TGTGCCAGCAGCTCGGGCCTGGGAGGAAACACCGGGGAGCTGTTTTTT. It is translated as CASSSGLGGNTGELFF.

V usage is TRBV28 and J usage is TRBJ2-7; D gene uncertain. This CDR3 comprises 16 residues. With 4 bases removed from V and 3 bases from J, the gap between germline ends came to 19 bases. Germline values: CDR1 MDHEN, CDR2 SYDVKM. The CDR3 sequence: CASSYPLGLEDYEQYF. As DNA, the CDR3 is TGTGCCAGCAGTTATCCCCTTGGGCTAGAGGACTACGAGCAGTACTTC. Using reference TRBV28 and TRBJ2-7 for the parts outside the CDR3, the full variable domain is DVKVTQSSRYLVKRTGEKVFLECVQDMDHENMFWYRQDPGLGLRLIYFSYDVKMKEKGDIPEGYSVSREKKERFSLILESASTNQTSMYLCASSYPLGLEDYEQYFGPGTRLTVT.

The V gene is TRBV9, the J gene TRBJ2-1; TRBD2 matches 7 bases. With 8 bases clipped from V and 2 bases from J, the junction kept 4 bases outside the gene matches. The CDR3 loop spans 13 amino acids. Germline values: CDR1 SGDLS, CDR2 YYNGEE. CDR3 sequence reads: CASSSGAYNEQFF. CDR3 sequence (DNA): TGTGCCAGTTCTAGCGGAGCCTACAATGAGCAGTTCTTC.

This clonotype has only one observation. This chain joins TRBV29-1 and TRBJ2-7; D possibly matches TRBD1 or TRBD2 (5 bases each). Germline V CDR1 and CDR2: SQVTM, ANQGSEA. CDR3 length: 12 residues. Trimming removed 0 bases from V and 6 bases from J, with 9 bases in between. CDR3 sequence: CSVEDFGGEQYF. CDR3 DNA: TGCAGCGTTGAAGACTTTGGGGGCGAGCAGTACTTC.

This rearrangement joins TRBV28 to TRBJ2-1; D possibly corresponds to TRBD2 (5 bases). The CDR3 runs 13 residues. V lost 3 bases to trimming and J lost 7 bases, with 10 bases between them. Looked up from germline, CDR1 is MDHEN and CDR2 is SYDVKM. CDR3 amino acids: CASSLASLNEQFF. Written as DNA, the CDR3 is TGTGCCAGCAGTTTGGCTAGCCTTAATGAGCAGTTCTTC. Full variable domain (outside the CDR3, taken from reference TRBV28 and TRBJ2-1): DVKVTQSSRYLVKRTGEKVFLECVQDMDHENMFWYRQDPGLGLRLIYFSYDVKMKEKGDIPEGYSVSREKKERFSLILESASTNQTSMYLCASSLASLNEQFFGPGTRLTVL.

The chain carries TRBV5-1 and TRBJ2-5, with 8 bases aligning to TRBD1. V was clipped by 7 bases and J by 5 bases; unmatched bases: 10. The CDR3 runs 14 residues. CDR1 is SGHRS, CDR2 YFSETQ, per germline. The CDR3: CASSPTGARETQYF. The CDR3 DNA sequence: TGCGCCAGCTCCCCGACAGGGGCGAGGGAGACCCAGTACTTC.

The chain combines TRBV28 with TRBJ1-1, with D uncertain. This CDR3 contains 13 residues. CDR1 and CDR2 (germline): MDHEN, SYDVKM. The V end was cut by 6 bases, the J end by 3 bases, with 11 bases between. CDR3 coding DNA: TGTGCCAGCAGATTACAAAGGGACACTGAAGCTTTCTTT. This encodes CASRLQRDTEAFF.

The V gene is TRBV7-3, the J gene TRBJ2-2, with 7 bases fitting TRBD2. CDR1 is SGHTA and CDR2 is FQGTGA in the germline V gene. J was trimmed by 1 base and V by 4 bases; bases with no gene match: 6. The CDR3 runs 16 residues. The CDR3 DNA reads TGTGCCAGCAGCTCCCGGAGCGGGATGAACACCGGGGAGCTGTTTTTT. Amino acids: CASSSRSGMNTGELFF.

This clonotype has a handful of counts. The V and J genes are TRBV7-9 and TRBJ2-7, with TRBD2 identical over 12 bases. Germline loops: CDR1 SEHNR, CDR2 FQNEAQ (reference sequence). The CDR3 has 18 residues. With 0 bases clipped from V and 6 bases from J, the junction kept 12 bases outside the gene matches. Here the CDR3 reads CASSLASLAGGPNREQYF. CDR3 sequence (DNA): TGTGCCAGCAGCTTAGCAAGCCTAGCGGGAGGGCCGAATCGCGAGCAGTACTTC.

The chain links TRBV3-1 to TRBJ2-1; no firm D call. Trimming pared 0 bases from V and 0 bases from J, leaving 6 bases between. The CDR3 runs 15 residues. Germline V gene lookup returns CDR1 LGHDT and CDR2 YNNKEL (reference sequence). As DNA, the CDR3 is TGTGCCAGCAGCCAAGATCAGAGCTCCTACAATGAGCAGTTCTTC. It codes for CASSQDQSSYNEQFF.

The chain carries TRBV12-3 or TRBV12-4 and TRBJ1-1; D may be TRBD1 (5 bases). Trimming shortened V by 2 bases and J by 3 bases, and 10 bases separated the two germline ends. There are 14 residues in the CDR3. The CDR3 DNA sequence: TGTGCCAGCAGTTTACCTGGCAGGGACACTGAAGCTTTCTTT. Translation gives CASSLPGRDTEAFF.